Sequencing of this T cell receptor (beta chain) was carried out in a study of T cells after yellow fever vaccination. Overall study results and limits: Abundant clonotypes from the bulk population could contaminate FACS-sorted repertoires.

A note on this clonotype: Its specificity is unknown.

TCRdb redid the calling of the 5' RACE reads with MiXCR, one entry per CDR3 protein. Of 500,000 to 650,000 distinct CDR3 sequences listed, about 14% are singletons. The CDR3 sequence is 11 residues long. In germline, CDR1 is DFQATT, CDR2 SNEGSKA (reference sequence). The ends were cut back, 7 bases at V and 4 bases at J, with 10 bases in the middle. V gene TRBV20-1 combines with J gene TRBJ1-1; D is unclear. Sample: PBMCs, taken on the day of the yellow fever booster vaccination. The TCR was taken from a man younger than 40 who received the YFV17D yellow fever vaccine. The CDR3 nucleotides read TGCAGTGTGATTAGGACCACTGAAGCTTTCTTT. Protein sequence: CSVIRTTEAFF.